These 18 T cell receptor beta chains share one sample of origin, sequenced in a study of OX40 agonist ivuxolimab in advanced cancers. The data were produced by immunoSEQ multiplex PCR, yet TCRdb's version contains in-frame clones alone and is incomplete. The table includes over 15,000 clones, just over 85% detected once. This specimen was CD4+ or CD8+ T cells sorted from blood, taken in a trial of the OX40 agonist ivuxolimab. These receptors all stem from an adult with an advanced solid tumor such as melanoma, head and neck, liver or kidney cancer.

The chain couples TRBV5-1 to TRBJ1-5; D is possibly TRBD1 (5 bases). The CDR3 is 14 residues long. Deletions cut 0 bases from V and 7 bases from J, with 11 bases between. CDR1 and CDR2 (germline): SGHRS, YFSETQ. The CDR3 spells CASSLAVGVQPQHF. The CDR3 DNA follows: TGCGCCAGCAGCTTGGCCGTAGGGGTCCAGCCCCAGCATTTT. The full variable domain, in which reference TRBV5-1 and TRBJ1-5 provide the parts outside the CDR3, is KAGVTQTPRYLIKTRGQQVTLSCSPISGHRSVSWYQQTPGQGLQFLFEYFSETQRNKGNFPGRFSGRQFSNSRSEMNVSTLELGDSALYLCASSLAVGVQPQHFGDGTRLSIL.

V usage is TRBV5-5 and J usage is TRBJ1-1; 8 bases fit TRBD1. Per germline, CDR1 SGHKS and CDR2 YYEKEE (reference sequence). V trimming: 4 bases; J trimming: 7 bases; junction bases outside the gene matches: 12. This CDR3 is 15 amino acids long. CDR3 sequence: CASSPTGTGVNEAFF. CDR3 DNA: TGTGCCAGCAGCCCGACCGGGACAGGAGTTAATGAAGCTTTCTTT. The variable domain in full, completed from reference TRBV5-5 and TRBJ1-1, reads DAGVTQSPTHLIKTRGQQVTLRCSPISGHKSVSWYQQVLGQGPQFIFQYYEKEERGRGNFPDRFSARQFPNYSSELNVNALLLGDSALYLCASSPTGTGVNEAFFGQGTRLTVV.

This chain joins TRBV19 and TRBJ1-1; 9 positions match TRBD1. J lost 2 bases, V lost 7 bases, and 5 bases had no gene match. Germline loops: CDR1 LNHDA, CDR2 SQIVND (reference sequence). The CDR3 length is 14 residues. The CDR3, as DNA: TGTGCCAGTATCCCGGGACAGGGAAACACTGAAGCTTTCTTT. Its protein is CASIPGQGNTEAFF. The whole variable domain, filled in from reference TRBV19 and TRBJ1-1, reads DGGITQSPKYLFRKEGQNVTLSCEQNLNHDAMYWYRQDPGQGLRLIYYSQIVNDFQKGDIAEGYSVSREKKESFPLTVTSAQKNPTAFYLCASIPGQGNTEAFFGQGTRLTVV.

V is TRBV19 and J is TRBJ2-1; TRBD1 or TRBD2 may be the D gene (5 bases each). In germline, CDR1 is LNHDA, CDR2 SQIVND (reference sequence). The V end was cut by 3 bases, the J end by 3 bases, with 9 bases between. CDR3 length: 14 amino acids. Here the CDR3 reads CASSIGDRYNEQFF. CDR3 bases: TGTGCCAGTAGTATTGGGGACCGCTACAATGAGCAGTTCTTC.

The chain uses TRBV19 and TRBJ2-1; D could derive from TRBD1 or TRBD2 (5 bases each). Germline CDR1 and CDR2: LNHDA and SQIVND (reference sequence). V was pared by 6 bases and J by 7 bases, with 25 bases between. This CDR3 region has 17 residues. The CDR3 DNA sequence: TGTGCCAGTAGGAGCCACGAAGCCGGGGCGCGTCGTAATGAGCAGTTCTTC. Its protein is CASRSHEAGARRNEQFF.

This clone was seen once. One junction end does not reproduce the germline sequence, and a read error may be involved. The chain links TRBV29-1 to TRBJ2-1; TRBD2 agrees at 12 bases. The CDR3 sequence is 12 residues long. Germline V gene data show CDR1 as SQVTM and CDR2 as ANQGSEA. The CDR3 DNA follows: TGCAGCGTTGAGTCTAGCGGGAGGGCCCCCCTCTTC. This gives the protein CSVESSGRAPLF.

This sequence joins TRBV28 and TRBJ2-3; TRBD2 aligns across 9 bases. This CDR3 comprises 15 residues. Unmatched junction bases numbered 3, after V lost 4 bases and J lost 1 base. Germline-derived CDR1 and CDR2 are MDHEN and SYDVKM. The CDR3 sequence is CASSYGGRGTDTQYF. DNA of the CDR3: TGTGCCAGCAGTTATGGCGGGAGGGGCACAGATACGCAGTATTTT. The whole variable domain, remainder taken from reference TRBV28 and TRBJ2-3, is DVKVTQSSRYLVKRTGEKVFLECVQDMDHENMFWYRQDPGLGLRLIYFSYDVKMKEKGDIPEGYSVSREKKERFSLILESASTNQTSMYLCASSYGGRGTDTQYFGPGTRLTVL.

CDR3 DNA sequence: TGTGCCAGCACCCGGACAGGAGCCACTGAAGCTTTCTTT. Its translation: CASTRTGATEAFF. The rearrangement links TRBV7-9 to TRBJ1-1, with TRBD1 matching 7 bases. V shed 7 bases, J shed 4 bases, and the junction held 6 bases outside the gene matches. This CDR3 comprises 13 residues. From germline, CDR1 is SEHNR and CDR2 FQNEAQ (reference sequence).

The V gene is TRBV10-3, the J gene TRBJ1-1; 10 nucleotides agree with TRBD1. Germline V lookup: CDR1 ENHRY, CDR2 SYGVKD. With V trimmed by 2 bases and J by 6 bases, 6 bases remained unmatched. CDR3 length: 15 residues. CDR3 sequence (DNA): TGTGCCATCAGTGAGCCGGGACAGGGGAGGCCTGAAGCTTTCTTT. This translates into CAISEPGQGRPEAFF.

On this clone itself: Mismatch with germline at one junction end may stem from a read error. The CDR3 DNA sequence: TGTGCCAGTAATATATCGGGCAACCGCAATCAGCCCCAGCATTTT. This translates into CASNISGNRNQPQHF. This chain uses TRBV19 with TRBJ1-5, with unresolved D. The CDR3 sequence is 15 residues long. From germline, CDR1 is LNHDA and CDR2 SQIVND (reference sequence).

The V and J genes are TRBV30 and TRBJ2-7, with a possible D match to TRBD2 (8 bases). Germline-derived CDR1 and CDR2 are GTSNPN and SVGIG (reference sequence). V lost 0 bases, J lost 2 bases, and 20 bases lay in between. The CDR3 has 17 amino acids. The CDR3 sequence is CAWSVGGWVAGTYEQYF. The CDR3, as DNA: TGTGCCTGGAGTGTAGGGGGCTGGGTAGCGGGAACCTACGAGCAGTACTTC.

The CDR3 loop reads CASSFVAGANPEQYF. CDR3 in DNA: TGTGCCAGCAGCTTCGTCGCCGGGGCAAACCCCGAGCAGTACTTC. The V and J genes are TRBV7-8 and TRBJ2-7; D may be TRBD1 or TRBD2 (5 bases each). Trimming shortened V by 3 bases and J by 6 bases, and 18 bases separated the two germline ends. Germline CDR1 is SGHVS and CDR2 is FQNEAQ. The CDR3 is made up of 15 amino acids.

This chain links TRBV6-6 with TRBJ1-1; no definite D call. The germline V gene has CDR1 MNHNY and CDR2 SVGAGI (reference sequence). Between the trimmed V and J ends, which lost 5 bases and 0 bases, there was a span of 16 bases. CDR3 length equals 16 residues. Here the CDR3 DNA reads TGTGCCAGCAGTATGGGAACACTTCCGATGAACACTGAAGCTTTCTTT. This gives the protein CASSMGTLPMNTEAFF.

The rearrangement links TRBV14 to TRBJ2-3; D unresolved. The CDR3 loop spans 18 amino acids. V was clipped by 4 bases and J by 4 bases, with 24 bases between them. Germline V gene lookup returns CDR1 SGHDN and CDR2 FVKESK. The CDR3 loop reads CASSPTPRPPLWSDTQYF. CDR3 DNA: TGTGCCAGCAGCCCAACCCCACGACCTCCCCTATGGTCAGATACGCAGTATTTT.

The sample holds a few counts of this clone. CDR3 DNA sequence: TGTGCCAGCAGCCCGGGGGGGGCAGATACGCAGTATTTT. It codes for CASSPGGADTQYF. This chain joins TRBV11-3 and TRBJ2-3; 8 bases map to TRBD2. Trimming at V came to 5 bases and at J to 4 bases, leaving 2 bases not matched to a gene. Per the germline V gene, CDR1 is SGHNT and CDR2 is YENEEA. This CDR3 region has 13 residues.

V usage is TRBV7-8 and J usage is TRBJ1-5; D not certain. V lost 2 bases to trimming and J lost 0 bases, with 11 bases between them. Germline V CDR1 and CDR2: SGHVS, FQNEAQ. The CDR3 runs 16 residues. CDR3 residues: CASSLRSADSNQPQHF. In DNA, the CDR3 is TGTGCCAGCAGCTTAAGGTCGGCCGATAGCAATCAGCCCCAGCATTTT.

CDR3 in amino acids: CASSTKRGGPGELFF. The CDR3 coding sequence is TGTGCCAGCAGCACCAAGCGGGGGGGCCCCGGGGAGCTGTTTTTT. The V and J genes are TRBV7-3 and TRBJ2-2, with 10 bases lining up with TRBD2. This CDR3 comprises 15 residues. Unmatched junction bases numbered 6, after V lost 5 bases and J lost 6 bases. The V gene's germline CDR1 is SGHTA and CDR2 FQGTGA.

Written as DNA, the CDR3 is TGTGCCAGCAGCAATGGACTGTTGAGCACAGATACGCAGTATTTT. Protein sequence: CASSNGLLSTDTQYF. The V call is TRBV7-2, the J call TRBJ2-3; a weak D match, TRBD2 (5 bases). CDR1 and CDR2 from the germline V gene are SGHTA and FQGNSA. The V end lost 5 bases, the J end lost 0 bases, and 12 bases lay between the germline ends. The CDR3 totals 15 residues.